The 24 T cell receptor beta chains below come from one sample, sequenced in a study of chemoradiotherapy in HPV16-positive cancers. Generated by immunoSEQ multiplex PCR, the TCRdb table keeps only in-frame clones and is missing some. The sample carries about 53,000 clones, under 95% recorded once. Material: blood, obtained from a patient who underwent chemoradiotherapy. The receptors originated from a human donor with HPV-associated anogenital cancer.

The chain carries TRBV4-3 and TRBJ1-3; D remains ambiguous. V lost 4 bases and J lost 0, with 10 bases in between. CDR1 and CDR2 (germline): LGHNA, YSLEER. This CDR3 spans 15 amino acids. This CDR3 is CASSPGRSSGNTIYF. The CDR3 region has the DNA TGCGCCAGCAGCCCGGGGAGGTCCTCTGGAAACACCATATATTTT.

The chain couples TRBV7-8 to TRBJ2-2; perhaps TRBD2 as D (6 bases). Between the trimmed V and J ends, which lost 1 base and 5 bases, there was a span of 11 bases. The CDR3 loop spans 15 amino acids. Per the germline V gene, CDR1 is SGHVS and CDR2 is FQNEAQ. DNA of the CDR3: TGTGCCAGCAGCTTAGGGGGCCGGGGGACCGGGGAGCTGTTTTTT. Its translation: CASSLGGRGTGELFF.

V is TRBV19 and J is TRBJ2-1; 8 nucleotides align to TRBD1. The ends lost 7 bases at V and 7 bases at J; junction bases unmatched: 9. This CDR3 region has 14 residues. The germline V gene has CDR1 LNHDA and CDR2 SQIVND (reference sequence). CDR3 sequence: CASTDRGVTNEQFF. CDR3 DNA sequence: TGTGCCAGTACCGACAGGGGTGTGACAAATGAGCAGTTCTTC.

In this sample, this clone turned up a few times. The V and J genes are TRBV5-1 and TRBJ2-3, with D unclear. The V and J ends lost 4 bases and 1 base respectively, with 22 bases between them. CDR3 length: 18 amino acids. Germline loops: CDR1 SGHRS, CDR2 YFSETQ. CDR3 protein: CASSPSRAALGGTDTQYF. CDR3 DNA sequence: TGCGCCAGCAGCCCCTCCCGGGCCGCCCTTGGGGGCACAGATACGCAGTATTTT.

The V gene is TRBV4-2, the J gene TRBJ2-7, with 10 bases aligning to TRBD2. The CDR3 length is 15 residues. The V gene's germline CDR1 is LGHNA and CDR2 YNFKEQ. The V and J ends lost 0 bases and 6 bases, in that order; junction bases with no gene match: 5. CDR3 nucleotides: TGTGCCAGCAGCCAAGATCAAGCGGGGGGGGTCGAGCAGTACTTC. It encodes CASSQDQAGGVEQYF.

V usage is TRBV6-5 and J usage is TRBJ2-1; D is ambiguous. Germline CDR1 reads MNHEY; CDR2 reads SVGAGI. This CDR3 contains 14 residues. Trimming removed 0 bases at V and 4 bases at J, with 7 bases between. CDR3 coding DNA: TGTGCCAGCAGTTACTCGGTCAGTTACAATGAGCAGTTCTTC. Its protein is CASSYSVSYNEQFF.

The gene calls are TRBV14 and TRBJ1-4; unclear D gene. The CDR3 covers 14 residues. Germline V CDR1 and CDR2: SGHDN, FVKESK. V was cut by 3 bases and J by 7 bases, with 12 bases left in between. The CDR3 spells CASSHLLHSEKLFF. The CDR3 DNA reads TGTGCCAGCAGCCACCTTCTACACAGTGAAAAACTGTTTTTT.

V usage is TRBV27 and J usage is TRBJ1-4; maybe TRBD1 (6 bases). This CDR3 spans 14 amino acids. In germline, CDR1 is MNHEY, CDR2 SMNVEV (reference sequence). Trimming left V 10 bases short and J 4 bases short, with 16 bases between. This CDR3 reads CATKEGVLNEKLFF. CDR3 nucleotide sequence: TGTGCCACCAAAGAGGGGGTTCTTAATGAAAAACTGTTTTTT.

DNA for the CDR3: TGTGCCAGCAGCTTAAGAGAAGGACAGGGCCATCAGCCCCAGCATTTT. Translated, it gives CASSLREGQGHQPQHF. This chain joins TRBV7-7 and TRBJ1-5; TRBD1 matches 8 bases. The CDR3 sequence is 16 residues long. Germline trimming cut 2 bases from V and 5 bases from J; bases unmatched to any gene: 8. From germline, CDR1 is SSHAT and CDR2 FNYEAQ (reference sequence).

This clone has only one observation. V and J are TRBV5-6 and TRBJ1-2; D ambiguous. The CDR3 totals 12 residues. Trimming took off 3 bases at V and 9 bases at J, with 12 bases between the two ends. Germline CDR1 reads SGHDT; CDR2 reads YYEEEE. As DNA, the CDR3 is TGTGCCAGCAGCTCCGGTGCTATGCGCTACACCTTC. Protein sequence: CASSSGAMRYTF.

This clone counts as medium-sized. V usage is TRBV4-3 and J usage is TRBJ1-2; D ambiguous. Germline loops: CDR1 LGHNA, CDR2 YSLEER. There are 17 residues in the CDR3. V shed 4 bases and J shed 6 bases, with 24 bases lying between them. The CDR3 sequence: CASSLNLEAGQPNGYTF. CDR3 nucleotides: TGCGCCAGCAGCCTCAACCTCGAGGCGGGTCAGCCTAATGGCTACACCTTC.

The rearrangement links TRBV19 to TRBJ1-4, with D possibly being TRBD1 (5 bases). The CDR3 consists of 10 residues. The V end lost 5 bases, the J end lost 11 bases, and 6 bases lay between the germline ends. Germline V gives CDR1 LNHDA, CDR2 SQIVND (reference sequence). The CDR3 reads CASSGTKLFF. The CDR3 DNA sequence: TGTGCCAGTAGTGGGACTAAACTGTTTTTT.

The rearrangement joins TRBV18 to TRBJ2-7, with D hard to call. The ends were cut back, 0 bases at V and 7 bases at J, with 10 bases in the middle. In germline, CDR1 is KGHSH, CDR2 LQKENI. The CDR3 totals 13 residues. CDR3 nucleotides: TGTGCCAGCTCACCACCCACCCTGGGGGAGCAGTACTTC. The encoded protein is CASSPPTLGEQYF.

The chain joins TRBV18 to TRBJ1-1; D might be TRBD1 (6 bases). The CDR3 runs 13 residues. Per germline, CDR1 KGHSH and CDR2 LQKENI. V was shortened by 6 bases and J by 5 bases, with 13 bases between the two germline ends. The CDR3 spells CASSPAGETEAFF. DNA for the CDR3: TGTGCCAGCTCGCCTGCAGGGGAAACTGAAGCTTTCTTT.

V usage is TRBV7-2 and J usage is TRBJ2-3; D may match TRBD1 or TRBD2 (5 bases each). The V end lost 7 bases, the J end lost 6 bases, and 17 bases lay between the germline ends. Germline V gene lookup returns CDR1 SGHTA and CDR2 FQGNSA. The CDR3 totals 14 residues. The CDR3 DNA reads TGTGCCAGCACCAGCAGCCGGGGCTCGGATACGCAGTATTTT. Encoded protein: CASTSSRGSDTQYF.

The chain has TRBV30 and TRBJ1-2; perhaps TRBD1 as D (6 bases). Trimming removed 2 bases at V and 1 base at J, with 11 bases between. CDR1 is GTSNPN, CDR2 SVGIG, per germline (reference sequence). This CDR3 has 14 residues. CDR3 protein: CAWSRQGSNYGYTF. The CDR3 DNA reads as TGTGCCTGGAGTCGGCAGGGGAGTAACTATGGCTACACCTTC. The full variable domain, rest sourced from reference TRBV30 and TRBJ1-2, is SQTIHQWPATLVQPVGSPLSLECTVEGTSNPNLYWYRQAAGRGLQLLFYSVGIGQISSEVPQNLSASRPQDRQFILSSKKLLLSDSGFYLCAWSRQGSNYGYTFGSGTRLTVV.

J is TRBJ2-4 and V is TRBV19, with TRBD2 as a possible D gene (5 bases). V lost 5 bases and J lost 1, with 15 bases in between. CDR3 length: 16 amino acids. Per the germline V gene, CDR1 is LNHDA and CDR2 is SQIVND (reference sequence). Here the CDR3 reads CASSFGDVRAKNIQYF. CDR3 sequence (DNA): TGTGCCAGTAGTTTCGGGGATGTGAGGGCCAAAAACATTCAGTACTTC.

The CDR3 DNA follows: TGTGCCAGCAGTTTATGGTCTCTCTCCTACGAGCAGTACTTC. As protein: CASSLWSLSYEQYF. The gene calls are TRBV6-5 and TRBJ2-7; D is undetermined. CDR1 and CDR2 from the germline V gene are MNHEY and SVGAGI. Trimming cost V 4 bases and J 0 bases, with 10 bases left between them. The CDR3 covers 14 residues.

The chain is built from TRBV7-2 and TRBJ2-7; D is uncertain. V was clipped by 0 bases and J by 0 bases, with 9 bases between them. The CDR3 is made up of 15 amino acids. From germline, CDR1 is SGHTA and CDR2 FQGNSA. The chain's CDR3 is CASSLALQSSYEQYF. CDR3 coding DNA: TGTGCCAGCAGCTTAGCGCTACAGAGCTCCTACGAGCAGTACTTC.

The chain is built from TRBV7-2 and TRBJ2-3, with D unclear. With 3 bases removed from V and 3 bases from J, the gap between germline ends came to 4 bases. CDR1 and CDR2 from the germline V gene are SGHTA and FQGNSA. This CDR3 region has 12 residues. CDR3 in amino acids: CASSFQTDTQYF. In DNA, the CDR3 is TGTGCCAGCAGCTTCCAGACAGATACGCAGTATTTT.

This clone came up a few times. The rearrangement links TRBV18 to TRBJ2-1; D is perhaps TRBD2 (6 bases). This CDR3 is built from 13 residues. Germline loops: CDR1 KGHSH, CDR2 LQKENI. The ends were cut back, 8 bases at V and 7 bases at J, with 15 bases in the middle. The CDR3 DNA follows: TGTGCCAGCACCCGGGGGAGACAAAATGAGCAGTTCTTC. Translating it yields CASTRGRQNEQFF.

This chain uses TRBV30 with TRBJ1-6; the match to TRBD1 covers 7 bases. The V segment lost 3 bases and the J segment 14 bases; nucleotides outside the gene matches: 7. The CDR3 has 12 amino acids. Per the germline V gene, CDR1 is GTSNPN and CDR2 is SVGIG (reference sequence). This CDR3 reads CAWSADRASLHF. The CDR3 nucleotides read TGTGCCTGGAGCGCCGACAGGGCGTCCCTCCACTTT.

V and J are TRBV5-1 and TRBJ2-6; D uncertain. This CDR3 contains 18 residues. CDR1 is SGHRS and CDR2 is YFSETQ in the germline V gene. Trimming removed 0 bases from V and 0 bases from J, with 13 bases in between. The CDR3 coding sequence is TGCGCCAGCAGCTTGGTGGTTGCCCAGAGCTCTGGGGCCAACGTCCTGACTTTC. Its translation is CASSLVVAQSSGANVLTF.

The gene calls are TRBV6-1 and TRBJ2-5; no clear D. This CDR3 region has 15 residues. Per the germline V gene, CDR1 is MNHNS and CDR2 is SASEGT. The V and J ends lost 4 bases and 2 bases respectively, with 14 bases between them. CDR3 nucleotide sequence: TGTGCCAGCAGTGCCCAAGCTGGTGGGCAAGAGACCCAGTACTTC. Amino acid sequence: CASSAQAGGQETQYF.